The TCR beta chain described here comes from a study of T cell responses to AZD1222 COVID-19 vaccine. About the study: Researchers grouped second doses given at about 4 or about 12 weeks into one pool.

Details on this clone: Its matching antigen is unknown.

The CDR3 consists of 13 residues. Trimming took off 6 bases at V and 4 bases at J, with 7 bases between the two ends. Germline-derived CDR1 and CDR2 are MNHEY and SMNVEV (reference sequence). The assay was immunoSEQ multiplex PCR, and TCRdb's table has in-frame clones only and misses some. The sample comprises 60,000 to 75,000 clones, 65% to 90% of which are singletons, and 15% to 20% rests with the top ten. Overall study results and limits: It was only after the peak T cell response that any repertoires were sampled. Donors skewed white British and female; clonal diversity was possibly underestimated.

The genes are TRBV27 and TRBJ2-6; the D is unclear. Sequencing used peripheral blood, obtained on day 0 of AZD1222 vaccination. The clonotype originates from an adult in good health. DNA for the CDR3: TGTGCCAGCAGATTTGTCGGGGCCAACGTCCTGACTTTC. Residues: CASRFVGANVLTF. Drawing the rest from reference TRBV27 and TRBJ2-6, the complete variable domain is EAQVTQNPRYLITVTGKKLTVTCSQNMNHEYMSWYRQDPGLGLRQIYYSMNVEVTDKGDVPEGYKVSRKEKRNFPLILESPSPNQTSLYFCASRFVGANVLTFGAGSRLTVL.